The clone carrying this T cell receptor (beta chain) has just one count. The antigen is undetermined. The CDR3 loop spans 15 amino acids. The germline V and J ends were trimmed by 5 bases and 4 bases, with 14 bases remaining between them. Germline V gene lookup returns CDR1 SGHTA and CDR2 FQGTGA. The data stem from a study of graft-versus-host responses after intestinal transplantation. Across the study: Anti-thymocyte globulin induction preceded two to three years of tacrolimus and steroid maintenance in all recipients. General study findings and limits: Researchers found GvH clones in recipient marrow, and some showed up first in ileum or blood. Declines in HvG clones occurring early post-transplant were associated with peak circulating GvH clone levels. High graft-versus-host to host-versus-graft clonal ratios were seen in allografts of patients with graft-donor T cell macrochimerism.

Profiled with immunoSEQ multiplex PCR; TCRdb holds only in-frame clones, not every one. The sample lists some 86,000 clones, 88% occurring once. This chain joins TRBV7-3 and TRBJ2-2; a possible D gene is TRBD1 (5 bases). Sequences were derived from unstimulated CD4+ T cells sorted from spleen or lymph node cells, sampled before transplant. This sequence was found in a human donor who was the organ donor for an intestinal transplant. As DNA, the CDR3 is TGTGCCAGCAGCCCCTCCCAGGGAAGCACCGGGGAGCTGTTTTTT. This gives the protein CASSPSQGSTGELFF.